This T cell receptor beta chain was sequenced in a study of shared clonotypes between healthy human individuals. Each of the donors was a healthy adult who was HIV-negative and had not had a recent acute infection or vaccination. The donors, all of them Caucasian adults, lived in Nashville, Tennessee. The assay was run at deep level. How the authors handled the data: ImmunoSEQ output held junction-only sequences without quality scores, so filtering differed. The method was immunoSEQ multiplex PCR; TCRdb's version includes in-frame clones alone and lacks a portion of them. Clonal size and the V and J genes are those of that table, whereas D and trimming came from the DNA. In the table there are a few hundred thousand clones, 79% of which are singletons. This clone came up many times. Germline CDR1 and CDR2: LGHNA and YNFKEQ. The CDR3 totals 16 residues. The germline V and J ends were trimmed by 0 bases and 6 bases, with 16 bases remaining between them.

The chain has TRBV4-2 and TRBJ2-3; TRBD2 is a possible D gene (6 bases). The sample taken for sequencing was PBMCs. The source is a middle-aged woman in good health. Some clones in this sample may be carry-over from other donors' samples. The CDR3 nucleotides are TGTGCCAGCAGCCAAGATCTCCTAGCGCCGTTGGATACGCAGTATTTT. This sequence encodes CASSQDLLAPLDTQYF.